Below, one T cell receptor (beta chain) is given with its context. The antigen remains undetermined. This sample stems from a study of a mutant IDH1 vaccine in newly diagnosed glioma. Across the whole study: At week 47 came visit V13, while visit V12 had come at week 35.

The time point was: week 47, end of study. Vaccinated patients received 300 ug of mutant IDH1 20-mer peptide per dose, with topical imiquimod. Using immunoSEQ multiplex PCR, the repertoire was profiled, and TCRdb retains in-frame clones only, with some absent. Found here are around 94,000 clones, roughly 90% of them singletons; the top ten hold 0.77%. The CDR3 contains 15 residues. Germline V gene data show CDR1 as SGHAT and CDR2 as FQNNGV. V dropped 6 bases and J dropped 2; count of bases not matched to a gene: 5. The source is a woman aged 45-65 years with glioma. The rearrangement links TRBV11-2 to TRBJ2-7; 12 bases fit TRBD2. The starting material was PBMCs, obtained from a glioma patient whose treatment included an IDH1 peptide vaccine. The CDR3 loop is CASSSLAGGPYEQYF. CDR3 coding DNA: TGTGCCAGCAGTTCCCTAGCGGGAGGGCCCTACGAGCAGTACTTC. The full variable domain, with the rest looked up from reference TRBV11-2 and TRBJ2-7, is EAGVAQSPRYKIIEKRQSVAFWCNPISGHATLYWYQQILGQGPKLLIQFQNNGVVDDSQLPKDRFSAERLKGVDSTLKIQPAKLEDSAVYLCASSSLAGGPYEQYFGPGTRLTVT.